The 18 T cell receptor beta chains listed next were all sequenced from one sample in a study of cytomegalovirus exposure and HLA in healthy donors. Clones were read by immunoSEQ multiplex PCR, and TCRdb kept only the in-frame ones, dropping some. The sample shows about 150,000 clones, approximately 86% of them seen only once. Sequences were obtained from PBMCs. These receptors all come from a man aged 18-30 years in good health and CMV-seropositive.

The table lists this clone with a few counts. This CDR3 reads CASSPRGNENQPQHF. DNA of the CDR3: TGTGCCAGCTCACCCCGGGGGAATGAAAATCAGCCCCAGCATTTT. V gene TRBV18 combines with J gene TRBJ1-5; tentative D call: TRBD1 (5 bases). The V and J ends lost 3 bases and 4 bases respectively, with 13 bases between them. From germline, CDR1 is KGHSH and CDR2 LQKENI. This CDR3 has 15 amino acids.

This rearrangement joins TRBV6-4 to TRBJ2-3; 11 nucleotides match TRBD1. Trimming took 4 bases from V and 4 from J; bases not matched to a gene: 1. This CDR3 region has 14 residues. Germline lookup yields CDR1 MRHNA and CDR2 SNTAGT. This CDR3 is CASSGTGGADTQYF. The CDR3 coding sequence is TGTGCCAGCAGTGGGACAGGGGGCGCAGATACGCAGTATTTT.

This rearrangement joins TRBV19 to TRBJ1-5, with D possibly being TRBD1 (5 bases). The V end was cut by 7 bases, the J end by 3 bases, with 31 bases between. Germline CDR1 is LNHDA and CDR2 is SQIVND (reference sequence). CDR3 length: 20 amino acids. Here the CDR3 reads CASTTPLKGLGSPYNQPQHF. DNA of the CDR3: TGTGCCAGTACCACGCCGTTAAAGGGGCTTGGGTCGCCCTACAATCAGCCCCAGCATTTT.

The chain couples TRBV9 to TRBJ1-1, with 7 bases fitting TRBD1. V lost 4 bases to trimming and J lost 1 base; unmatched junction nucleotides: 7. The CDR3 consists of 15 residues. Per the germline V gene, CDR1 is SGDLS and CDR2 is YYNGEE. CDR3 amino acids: CASSSRGTANTEAFF. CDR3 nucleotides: TGTGCCAGCAGCTCTAGGGGGACAGCGAACACTGAAGCTTTCTTT.

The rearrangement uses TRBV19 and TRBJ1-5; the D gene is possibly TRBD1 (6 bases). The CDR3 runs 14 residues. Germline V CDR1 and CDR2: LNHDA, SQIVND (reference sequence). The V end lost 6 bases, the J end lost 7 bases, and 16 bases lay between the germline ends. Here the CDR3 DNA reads TGTGCCAGTAGGAAGGACAGTACCGGGCAGCCCCAGCATTTT. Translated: CASRKDSTGQPQHF.

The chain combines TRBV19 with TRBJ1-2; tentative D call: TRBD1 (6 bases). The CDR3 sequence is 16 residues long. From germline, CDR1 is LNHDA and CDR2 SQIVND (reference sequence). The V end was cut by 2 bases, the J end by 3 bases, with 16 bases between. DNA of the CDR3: TGTGCCAGTAGTATATCTGACAGGAAAAGGGACTATGGCTACACCTTC. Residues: CASSISDRKRDYGYTF.

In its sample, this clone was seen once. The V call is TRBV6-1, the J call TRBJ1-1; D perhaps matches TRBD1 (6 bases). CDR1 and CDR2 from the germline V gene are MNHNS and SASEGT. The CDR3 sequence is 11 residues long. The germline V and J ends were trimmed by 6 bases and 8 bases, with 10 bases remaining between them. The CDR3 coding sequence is TGTGCCAGCAGAGCCGGGACAGAAGCTTTCTTT. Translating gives CASRAGTEAFF.

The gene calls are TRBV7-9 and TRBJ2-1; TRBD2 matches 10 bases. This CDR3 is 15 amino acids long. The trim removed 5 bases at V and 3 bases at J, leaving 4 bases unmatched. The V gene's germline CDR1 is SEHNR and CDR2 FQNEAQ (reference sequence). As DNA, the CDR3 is TGTGCCAGCAGCACCGGGACTAGCGACTACAATGAGCAGTTCTTC. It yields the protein CASSTGTSDYNEQFF.

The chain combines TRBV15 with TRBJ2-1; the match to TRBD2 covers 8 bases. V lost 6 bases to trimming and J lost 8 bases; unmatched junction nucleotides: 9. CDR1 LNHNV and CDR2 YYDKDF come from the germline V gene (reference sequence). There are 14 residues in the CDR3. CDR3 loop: CATSLGLELHEQFF. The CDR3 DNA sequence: TGTGCCACCAGTCTGGGACTAGAGTTGCATGAGCAGTTCTTC.

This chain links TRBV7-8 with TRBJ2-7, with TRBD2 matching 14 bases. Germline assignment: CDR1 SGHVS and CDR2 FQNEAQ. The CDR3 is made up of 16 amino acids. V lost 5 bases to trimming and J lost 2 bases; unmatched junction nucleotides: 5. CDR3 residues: CASSEGLAGAPYEQYF. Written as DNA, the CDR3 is TGTGCCAGCAGCGAGGGACTAGCGGGAGCTCCCTACGAGCAGTACTTC. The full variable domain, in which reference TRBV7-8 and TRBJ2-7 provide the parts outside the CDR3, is GAGVSQSPRYKVAKRGQDVALRCDPISGHVSLFWYQQALGQGPEFLTYFQNEAQLDKSGLPSDRFFAERPEGSVSTLKIQRTQQEDSAVYLCASSEGLAGAPYEQYFGPGTRLTVT.

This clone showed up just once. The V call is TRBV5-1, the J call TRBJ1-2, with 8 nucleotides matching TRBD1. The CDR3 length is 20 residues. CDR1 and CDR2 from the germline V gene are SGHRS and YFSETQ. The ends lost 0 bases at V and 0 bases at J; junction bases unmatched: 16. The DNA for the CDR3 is TGCGCCAGCAGCTTGGGGACAGGGAGAGTTTTAGGGGACGCTAACTATGGCTACACCTTC. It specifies CASSLGTGRVLGDANYGYTF.

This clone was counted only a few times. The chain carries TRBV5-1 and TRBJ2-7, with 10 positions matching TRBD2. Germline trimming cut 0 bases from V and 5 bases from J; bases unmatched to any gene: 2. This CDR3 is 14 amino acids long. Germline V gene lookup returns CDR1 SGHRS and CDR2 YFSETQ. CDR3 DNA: TGCGCCAGCAGCTTGGAACTAGCGGGGCACGAGCAGTACTTC. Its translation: CASSLELAGHEQYF.

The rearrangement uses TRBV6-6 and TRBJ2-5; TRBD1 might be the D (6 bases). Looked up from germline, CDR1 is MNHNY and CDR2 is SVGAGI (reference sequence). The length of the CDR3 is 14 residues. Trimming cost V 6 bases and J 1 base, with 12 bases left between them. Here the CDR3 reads CASSPGQIQETQYF. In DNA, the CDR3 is TGTGCCAGCAGCCCCGGACAGATCCAAGAGACCCAGTACTTC.

DNA of the CDR3: TGTGCCAGCAGCTTAGCCCCCGCTAGCGGGGGGGGAAATGAGCAGTTCTTC. Translated: CASSLAPASGGGNEQFF. The gene calls are TRBV11-2 and TRBJ2-1, with TRBD2 matching 12 bases. The CDR3 loop spans 17 amino acids. The ends lost 1 base at V and 7 bases at J; junction bases unmatched: 8. Germline CDR1 is SGHAT and CDR2 is FQNNGV.

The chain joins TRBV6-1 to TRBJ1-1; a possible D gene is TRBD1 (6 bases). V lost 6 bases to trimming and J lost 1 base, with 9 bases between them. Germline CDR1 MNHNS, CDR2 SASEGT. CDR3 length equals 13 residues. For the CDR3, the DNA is TGTGCCAGCAGAGAACAGGGGAACACTGAAGCTTTCTTT. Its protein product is CASREQGNTEAFF.

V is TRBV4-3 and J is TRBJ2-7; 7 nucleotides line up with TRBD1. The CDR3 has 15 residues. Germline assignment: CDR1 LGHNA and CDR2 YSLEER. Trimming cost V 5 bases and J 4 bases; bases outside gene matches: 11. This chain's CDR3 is CASSAQETGLYEQYF. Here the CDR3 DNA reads TGCGCCAGCAGCGCTCAGGAGACAGGGTTATACGAGCAGTACTTC.

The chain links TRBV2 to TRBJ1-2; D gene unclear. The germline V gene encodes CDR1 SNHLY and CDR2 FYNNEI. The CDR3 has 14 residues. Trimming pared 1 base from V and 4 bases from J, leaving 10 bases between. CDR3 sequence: CASSEERRAYGYTF. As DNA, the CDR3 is TGTGCCAGCAGTGAAGAAAGGAGGGCCTATGGCTACACCTTC.

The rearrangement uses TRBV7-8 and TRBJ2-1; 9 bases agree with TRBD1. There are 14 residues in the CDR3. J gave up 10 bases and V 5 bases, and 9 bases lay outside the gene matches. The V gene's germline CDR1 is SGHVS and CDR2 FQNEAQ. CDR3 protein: CASSPRTGVYEQFF. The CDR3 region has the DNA TGTGCCAGCAGCCCCAGGACAGGGGTGTACGAGCAGTTCTTC.